The clone carrying this T cell receptor beta chain has a count of ten or more. Each CDR3 protein is one row after TCRdb ran MiXCR on the multiplex PCR reads. The sample shows about 230,000 distinct CDR3 sequences, roughly 30% of them seen only once. This CDR3 is 14 amino acids long. V lost 10 bases to trimming and J lost 5 bases; unmatched junction nucleotides: 10. The germline V gene encodes CDR1 MNHEY and CDR2 SVGAGI. These data are taken from a study of breast tumors, draining lymph nodes, adjacent tissues. Axillary draining lymph nodes of breast cancer patients supplied the node samples. The source material was axillary lymph node tissue. The sequence was collected from a female donor with breast cancer. Some clones in this sample may be carry-over from other donors' samples. The chain has TRBV6-5 and TRBJ2-3, with 9 bases identical to TRBD1. In nucleotides, the CDR3 is TGTGCCAACAGGACAGGGGCAGGTGTAGATACGCAGTATTTT. Its protein product is CANRTGAGVDTQYF.